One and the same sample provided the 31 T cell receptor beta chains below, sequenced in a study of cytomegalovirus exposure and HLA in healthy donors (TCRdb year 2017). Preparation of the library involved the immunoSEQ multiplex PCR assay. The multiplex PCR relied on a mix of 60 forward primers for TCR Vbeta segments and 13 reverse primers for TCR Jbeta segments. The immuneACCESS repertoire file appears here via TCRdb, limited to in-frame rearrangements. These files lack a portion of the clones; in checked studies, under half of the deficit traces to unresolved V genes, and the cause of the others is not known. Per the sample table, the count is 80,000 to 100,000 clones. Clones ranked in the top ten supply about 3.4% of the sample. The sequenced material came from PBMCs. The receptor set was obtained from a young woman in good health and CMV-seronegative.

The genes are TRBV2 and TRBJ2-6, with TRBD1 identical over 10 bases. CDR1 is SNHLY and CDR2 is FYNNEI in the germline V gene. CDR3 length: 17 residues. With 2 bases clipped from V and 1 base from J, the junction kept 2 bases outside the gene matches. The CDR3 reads CASSELGQGSGANVLTF. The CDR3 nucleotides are TGTGCCAGCAGTGAACTGGGACAGGGGTCTGGGGCCAACGTCCTGACTTTC. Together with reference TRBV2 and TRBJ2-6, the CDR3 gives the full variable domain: EPEVTQTPSHQVTQMGQEVILRCVPISNHLYFYWYRQILGQKVEFLVSFYNNEISEKSEIFDDQFSVERPDGSNFTLKIRSTKLEDSAMYFCASSELGQGSGANVLTFGAGSRLTVL.

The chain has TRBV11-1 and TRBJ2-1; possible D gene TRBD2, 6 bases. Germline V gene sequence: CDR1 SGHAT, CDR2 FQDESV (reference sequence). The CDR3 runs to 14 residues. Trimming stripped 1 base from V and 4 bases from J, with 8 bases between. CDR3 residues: CASSLVLAYNEQFF. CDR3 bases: TGTGCCAGCAGCTTAGTACTAGCATACAATGAGCAGTTCTTC.

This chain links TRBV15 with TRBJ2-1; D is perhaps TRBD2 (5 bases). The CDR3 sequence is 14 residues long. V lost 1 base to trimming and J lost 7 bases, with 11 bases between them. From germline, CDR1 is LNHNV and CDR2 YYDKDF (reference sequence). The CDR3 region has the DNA TGTGCCACCAGCAGAGTGGTGGGAGTGAATGAGCAGTTCTTC. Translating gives CATSRVVGVNEQFF.

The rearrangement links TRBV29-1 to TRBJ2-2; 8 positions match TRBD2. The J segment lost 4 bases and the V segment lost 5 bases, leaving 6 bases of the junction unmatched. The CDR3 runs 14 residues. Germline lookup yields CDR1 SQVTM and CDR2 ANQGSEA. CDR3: CSVSIAGGTGELFF. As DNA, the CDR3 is TGCAGCGTTTCTATTGCGGGAGGCACCGGGGAGCTGTTTTTT.

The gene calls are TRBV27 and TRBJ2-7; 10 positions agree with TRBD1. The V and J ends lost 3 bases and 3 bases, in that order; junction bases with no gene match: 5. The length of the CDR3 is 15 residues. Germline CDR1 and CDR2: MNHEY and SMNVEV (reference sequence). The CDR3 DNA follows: TGTGCCAGCAGTTTCTCGGACAGGGGGGTCTACGAGCAGTACTTC. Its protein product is CASSFSDRGVYEQYF.

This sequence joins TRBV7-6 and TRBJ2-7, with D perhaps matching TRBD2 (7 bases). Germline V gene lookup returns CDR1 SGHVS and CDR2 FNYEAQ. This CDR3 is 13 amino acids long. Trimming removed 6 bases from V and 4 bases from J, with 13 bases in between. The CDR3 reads CASRTGGGYEQYF. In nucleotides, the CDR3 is TGTGCCAGCAGGACGGGGGGCGGGTACGAGCAGTACTTC. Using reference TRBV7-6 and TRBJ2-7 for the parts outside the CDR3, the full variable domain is GAGVSQSPRYKVTKRGQDVALRCDPISGHVSLYWYRQALGQGPEFLTYFNYEAQQDKSGLPNDRFSAERPEGSISTLTIQRTEQRDSAMYRCASRTGGGYEQYFGPGTRLTVT.

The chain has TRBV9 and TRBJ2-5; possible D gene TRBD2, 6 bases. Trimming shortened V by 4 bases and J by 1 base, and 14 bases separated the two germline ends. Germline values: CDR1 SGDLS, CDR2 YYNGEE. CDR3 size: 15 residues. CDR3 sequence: CASSLGVGGQETQYF. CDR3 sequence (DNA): TGTGCCAGCAGCCTAGGGGTGGGGGGCCAAGAGACCCAGTACTTC.

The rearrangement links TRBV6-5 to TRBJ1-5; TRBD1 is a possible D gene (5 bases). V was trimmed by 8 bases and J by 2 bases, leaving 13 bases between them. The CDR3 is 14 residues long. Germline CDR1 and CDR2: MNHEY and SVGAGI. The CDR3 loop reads CASGGTVGNQPQHF. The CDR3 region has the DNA TGTGCCAGCGGAGGGACGGTTGGCAATCAGCCCCAGCATTTT.

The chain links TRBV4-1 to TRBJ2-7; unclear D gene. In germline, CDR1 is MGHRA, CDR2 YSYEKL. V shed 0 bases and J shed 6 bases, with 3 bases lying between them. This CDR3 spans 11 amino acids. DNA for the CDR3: TGCGCCAGCAGCCAAGACGGCGAGCAGTACTTC. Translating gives CASSQDGEQYF.

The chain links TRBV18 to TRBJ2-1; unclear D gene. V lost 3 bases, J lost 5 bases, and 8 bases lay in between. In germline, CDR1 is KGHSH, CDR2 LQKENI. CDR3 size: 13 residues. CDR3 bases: TGTGCCAGCTCACCGGCTAGAAACAATGAGCAGTTCTTC. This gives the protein CASSPARNNEQFF.

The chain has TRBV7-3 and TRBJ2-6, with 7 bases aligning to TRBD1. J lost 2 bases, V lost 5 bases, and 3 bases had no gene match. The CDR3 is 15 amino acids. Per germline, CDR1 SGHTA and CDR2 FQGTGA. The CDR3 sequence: CASSRGGAGANVLTF. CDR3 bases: TGTGCCAGCAGCCGAGGGGGCGCTGGGGCCAACGTCCTGACTTTC.

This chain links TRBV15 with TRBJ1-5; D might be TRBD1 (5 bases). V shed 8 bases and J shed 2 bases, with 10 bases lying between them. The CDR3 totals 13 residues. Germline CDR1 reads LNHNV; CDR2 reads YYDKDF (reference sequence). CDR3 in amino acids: CATLGLGNQPQHF. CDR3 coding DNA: TGTGCCACCTTGGGGCTGGGCAATCAGCCCCAGCATTTT.

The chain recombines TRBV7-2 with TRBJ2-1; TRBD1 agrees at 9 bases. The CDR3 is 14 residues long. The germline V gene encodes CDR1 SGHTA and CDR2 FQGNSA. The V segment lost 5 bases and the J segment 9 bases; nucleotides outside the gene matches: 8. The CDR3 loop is CASSPRDRVSEQFF. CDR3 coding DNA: TGTGCCAGCAGCCCCCGGGACAGGGTAAGTGAGCAGTTCTTC.

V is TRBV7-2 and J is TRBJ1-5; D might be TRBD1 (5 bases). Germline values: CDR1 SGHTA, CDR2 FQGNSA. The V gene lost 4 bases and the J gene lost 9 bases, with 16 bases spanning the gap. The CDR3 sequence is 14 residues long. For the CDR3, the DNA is TGTGCCAGCAGCTCGGGGGGGGACTTAAGGCCCCAGCATTTT. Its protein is CASSSGGDLRPQHF.

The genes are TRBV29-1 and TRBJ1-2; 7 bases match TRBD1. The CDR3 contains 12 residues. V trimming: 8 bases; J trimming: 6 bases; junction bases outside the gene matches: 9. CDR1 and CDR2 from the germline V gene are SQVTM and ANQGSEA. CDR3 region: CSILGGSDGYTF. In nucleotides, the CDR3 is TGCAGCATTTTAGGGGGCAGTGATGGCTACACCTTC.

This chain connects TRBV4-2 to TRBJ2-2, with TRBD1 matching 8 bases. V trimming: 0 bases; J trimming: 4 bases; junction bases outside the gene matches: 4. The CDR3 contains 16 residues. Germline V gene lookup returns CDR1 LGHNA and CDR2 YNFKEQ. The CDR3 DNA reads TGTGCCAGCAGCCAAGACGACAGGGGAGGCACCGGGGAGCTGTTTTTT. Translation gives CASSQDDRGGTGELFF.

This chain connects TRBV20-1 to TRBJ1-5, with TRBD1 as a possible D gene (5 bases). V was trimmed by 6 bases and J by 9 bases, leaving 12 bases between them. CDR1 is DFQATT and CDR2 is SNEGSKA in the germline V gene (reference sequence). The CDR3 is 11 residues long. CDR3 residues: CSAPGFLPQHF. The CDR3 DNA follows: TGCAGTGCCCCAGGGTTCTTGCCCCAGCATTTT.

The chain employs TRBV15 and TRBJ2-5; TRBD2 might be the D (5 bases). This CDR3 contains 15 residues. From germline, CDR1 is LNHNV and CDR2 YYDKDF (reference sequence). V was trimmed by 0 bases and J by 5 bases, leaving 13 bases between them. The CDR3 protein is CATSRDPDGEETQYF. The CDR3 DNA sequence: TGTGCCACCAGCAGAGACCCCGACGGGGAGGAGACCCAGTACTTC. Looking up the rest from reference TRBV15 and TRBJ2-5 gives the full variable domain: DAMVIQNPRYQVTQFGKPVTLSCSQTLNHNVMYWYQQKSSQAPKLLFHYYDKDFNNEADTPDNFQSRRPNTSFCFLDIRSPGLGDTAMYLCATSRDPDGEETQYFGPGTRLLVL.

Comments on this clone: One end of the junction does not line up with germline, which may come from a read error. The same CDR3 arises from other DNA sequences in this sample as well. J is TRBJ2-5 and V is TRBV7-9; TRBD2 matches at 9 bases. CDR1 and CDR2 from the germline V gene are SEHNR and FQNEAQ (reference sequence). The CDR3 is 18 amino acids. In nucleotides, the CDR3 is TGTGCCAGTAGCTTAGGGTTCGGTAGCGGGAGTGGTTATGAGACCCAGTACTTC. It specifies CASSLGFGSGSGYETQYF.

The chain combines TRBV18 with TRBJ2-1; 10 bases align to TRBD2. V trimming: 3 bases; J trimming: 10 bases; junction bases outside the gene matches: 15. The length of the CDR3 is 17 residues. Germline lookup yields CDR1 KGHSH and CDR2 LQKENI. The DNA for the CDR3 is TGTGCCAGCTCACCTGAATTGAGCGGGAGGGCGCCTCGGGAGCAGTTCTTC. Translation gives CASSPELSGRAPREQFF.

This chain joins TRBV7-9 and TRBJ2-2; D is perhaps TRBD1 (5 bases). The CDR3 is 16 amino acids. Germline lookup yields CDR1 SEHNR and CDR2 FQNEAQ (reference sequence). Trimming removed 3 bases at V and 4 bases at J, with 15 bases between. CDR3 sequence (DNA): TGTGCCAGCAGCTTTTTGACAGATACCCTCACCGGGGAGCTGTTTTTT. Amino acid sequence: CASSFLTDTLTGELFF.

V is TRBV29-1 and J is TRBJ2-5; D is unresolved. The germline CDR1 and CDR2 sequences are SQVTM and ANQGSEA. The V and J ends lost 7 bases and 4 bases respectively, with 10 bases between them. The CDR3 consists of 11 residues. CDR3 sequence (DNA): TGCAGCGCCCTTCCCGGAGAGACCCAGTACTTC. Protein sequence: CSALPGETQYF. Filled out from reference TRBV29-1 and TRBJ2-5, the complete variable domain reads SAVISQKPSRDICQRGTSLTIQCQVDSQVTMMFWYRQQPGQSLTLIATANQGSEATYESGFVIDKFPISRPNLTFSTLTVSNMSPEDSSIYLCSALPGETQYFGPGTRLLVL.

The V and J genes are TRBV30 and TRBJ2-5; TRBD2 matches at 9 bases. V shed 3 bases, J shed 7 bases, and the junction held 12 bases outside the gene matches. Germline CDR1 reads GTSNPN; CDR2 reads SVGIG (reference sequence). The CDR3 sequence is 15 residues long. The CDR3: CAWSRLAERTATQYF. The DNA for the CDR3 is TGTGCCTGGAGCCGACTAGCGGAAAGGACGGCGACCCAGTACTTC.

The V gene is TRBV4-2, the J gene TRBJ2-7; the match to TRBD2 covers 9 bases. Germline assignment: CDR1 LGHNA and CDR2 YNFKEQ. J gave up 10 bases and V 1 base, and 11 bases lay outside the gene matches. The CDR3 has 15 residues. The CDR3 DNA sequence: TGTGCCAGCAGCCAAGCCCAACTAGCGGGTACTTCTCAGTACTTC. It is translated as CASSQAQLAGTSQYF.

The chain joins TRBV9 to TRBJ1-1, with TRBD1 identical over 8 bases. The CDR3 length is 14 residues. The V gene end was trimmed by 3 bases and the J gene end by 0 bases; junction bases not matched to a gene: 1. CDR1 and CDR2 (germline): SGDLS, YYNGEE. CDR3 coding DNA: TGTGCCAGCAGCGAGGACAGGGTGAACACTGAAGCTTTCTTT. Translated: CASSEDRVNTEAFF.

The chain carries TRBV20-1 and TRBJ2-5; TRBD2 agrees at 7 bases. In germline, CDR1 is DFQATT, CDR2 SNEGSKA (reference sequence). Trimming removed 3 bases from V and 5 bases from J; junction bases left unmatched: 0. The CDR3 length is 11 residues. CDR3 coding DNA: TGCAGTGCTAGCGGGAGGGAGACCCAGTACTTC. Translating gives CSASGRETQYF.

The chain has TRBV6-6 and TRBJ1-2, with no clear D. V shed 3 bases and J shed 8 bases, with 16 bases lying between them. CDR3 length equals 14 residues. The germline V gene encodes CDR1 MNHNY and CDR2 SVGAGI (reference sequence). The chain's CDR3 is CASSYEYGWRGYTF. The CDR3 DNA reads TGTGCCAGCAGTTATGAGTACGGCTGGAGGGGCTACACCTTC.

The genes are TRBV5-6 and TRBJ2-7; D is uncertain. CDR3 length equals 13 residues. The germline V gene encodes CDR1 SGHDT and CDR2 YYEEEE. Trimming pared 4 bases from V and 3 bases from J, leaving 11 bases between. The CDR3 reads CASSKRRVYEQYF. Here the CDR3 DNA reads TGTGCCAGCAGCAAAAGACGGGTCTACGAGCAGTACTTC.

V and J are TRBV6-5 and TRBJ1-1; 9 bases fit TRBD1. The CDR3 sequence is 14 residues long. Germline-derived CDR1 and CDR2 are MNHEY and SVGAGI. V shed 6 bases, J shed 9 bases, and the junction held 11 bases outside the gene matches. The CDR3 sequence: CASSFRDRAEKAFF. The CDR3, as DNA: TGTGCCAGCAGCTTCCGGGACAGGGCGGAAAAAGCTTTCTTT.

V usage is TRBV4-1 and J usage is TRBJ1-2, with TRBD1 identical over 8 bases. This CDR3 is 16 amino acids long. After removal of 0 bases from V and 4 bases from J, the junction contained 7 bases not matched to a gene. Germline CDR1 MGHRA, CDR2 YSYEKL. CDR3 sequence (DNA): TGCGCCAGCAGCCAAGATGGGGCAGGGGGCGCCTATGGCTACACCTTC. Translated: CASSQDGAGGAYGYTF.

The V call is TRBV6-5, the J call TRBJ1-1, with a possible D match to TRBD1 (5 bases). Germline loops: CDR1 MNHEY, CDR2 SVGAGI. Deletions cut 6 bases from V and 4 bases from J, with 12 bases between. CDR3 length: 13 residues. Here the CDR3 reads CASSTDSFTEAFF. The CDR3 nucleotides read TGTGCCAGCAGCACCGACAGTTTCACTGAAGCTTTCTTT.